This TCR beta chain derives from a study of CD8+CD57+ T cells in acquired aplastic anemia. The wider study: Sorted CD4+ plus CD8+ cells gave DNA averaging about 3 ug.

The study's findings and limits: Found in both controls and patients were twenty-nine CD8+ CDR3 sequences.

Germline trimming cut 7 bases from V and 12 bases from J; bases unmatched to any gene: 8. This CDR3 has 13 residues. Germline-derived CDR1 and CDR2 are ENHRY and SYGVKD. In its sample, this clonotype is medium-sized (0.01 to 0.1%). What it binds is not known. TCR beta VDJ combinations and CDR3 sequences were profiled from genomic DNA. TCRdb re-called the reads with MiXCR, one entry per CDR3 protein. This table holds 100,000 to 150,000 distinct CDR3 sequences, around two fifths found once. What was sequenced was sorted CD4+, CD8+, or CD8+CD57+ T cells (not recorded which) from PBMCs. This TCR derives from a human donor in good health, serving as a control. The chain couples TRBV10-3 to TRBJ1-6; the match to TRBD1 covers 8 bases. CDR3 region: CAIKGGQEVPLHF. For the CDR3, the DNA is TGTGCCATCAAGGGGGGACAGGAGGTACCCCTCCACTTT.